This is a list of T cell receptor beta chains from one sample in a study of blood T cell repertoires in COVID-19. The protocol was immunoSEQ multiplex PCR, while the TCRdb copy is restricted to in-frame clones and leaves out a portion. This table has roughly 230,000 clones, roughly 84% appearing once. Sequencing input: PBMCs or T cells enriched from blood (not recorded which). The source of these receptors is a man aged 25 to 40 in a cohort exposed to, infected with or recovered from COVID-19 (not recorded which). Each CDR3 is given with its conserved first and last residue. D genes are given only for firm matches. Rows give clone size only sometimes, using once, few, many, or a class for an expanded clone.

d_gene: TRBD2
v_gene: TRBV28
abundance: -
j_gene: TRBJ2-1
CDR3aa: CASSLVGTSYNEQFF
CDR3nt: TGTGCCAGCAGTTTAGTGGGGACTAGCTACAATGAGCAGTTCTTC

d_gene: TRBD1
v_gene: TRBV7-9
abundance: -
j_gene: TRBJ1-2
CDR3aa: CASSNAPGTGTNGYTF
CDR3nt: TGTGCCAGCAGCAATGCTCCCGGGACAGGGACGAATGGCTACACCTTC

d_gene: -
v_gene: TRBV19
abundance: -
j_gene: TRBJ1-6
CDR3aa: CASTKNPSSYNSPLHF
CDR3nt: TGTGCCAGTACAAAGAACCCGAGCTCCTATAATTCACCCCTCCACTTT

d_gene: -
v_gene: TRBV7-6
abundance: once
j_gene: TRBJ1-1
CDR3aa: CASSPTGDGNTEAFF
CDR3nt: TGTGCCAGCAGCCCCACAGGTGATGGGAACACTGAAGCTTTCTTT

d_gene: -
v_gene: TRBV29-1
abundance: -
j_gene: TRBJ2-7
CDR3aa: CSVAMGREQYF
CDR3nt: TGCAGCGTCGCGATGGGCCGCGAGCAGTACTTC

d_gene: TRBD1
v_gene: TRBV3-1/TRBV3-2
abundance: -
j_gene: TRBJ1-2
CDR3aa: CASSQRPQGAYGYTF
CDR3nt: TGTGCCAGCAGCCAAAGACCCCAGGGGGCTTATGGCTACACCTTC

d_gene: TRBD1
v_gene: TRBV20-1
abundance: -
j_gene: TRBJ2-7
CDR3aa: CSARRDREMYF
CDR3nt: TGCAGTGCTAGACGTGACAGGGAGATGTACTTC

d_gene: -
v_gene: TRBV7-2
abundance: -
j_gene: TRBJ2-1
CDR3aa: CASLTGSNEQFF
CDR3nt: TGTGCCAGCTTGACTGGGAGTAATGAGCAGTTCTTC

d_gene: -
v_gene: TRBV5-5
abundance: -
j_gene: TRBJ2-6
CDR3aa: CASSSPTGTGANVLTF
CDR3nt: TGTGCCAGCAGCTCACCGACGGGAACTGGGGCCAACGTCCTGACTTTC

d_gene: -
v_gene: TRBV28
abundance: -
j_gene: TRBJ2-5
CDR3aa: CASSYYGREETQYF
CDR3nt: TGTGCCAGCAGCTACTACGGGCGGGAAGAGACCCAGTACTTC

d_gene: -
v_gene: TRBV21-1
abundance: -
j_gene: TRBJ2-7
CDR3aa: CASSKAHSCGDTYEQYF
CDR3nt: TGTGCCAGCAGCAAAGCCCATTCCTGCGGGGATACCTACGAGCAGTACTTC

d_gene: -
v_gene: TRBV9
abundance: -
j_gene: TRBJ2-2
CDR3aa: CASSVDGSDTGELFF
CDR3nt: TGTGCCAGCAGCGTAGATGGGAGTGATACCGGGGAGCTGTTTTTT

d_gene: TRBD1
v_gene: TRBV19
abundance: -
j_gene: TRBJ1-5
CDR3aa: CASVLDDRVGQPQHF
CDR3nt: TGTGCCAGTGTCCTTGACGACAGGGTAGGCCAGCCCCAGCATTTT

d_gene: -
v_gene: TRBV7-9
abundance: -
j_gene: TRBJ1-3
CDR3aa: CASSSVKQGISGNTIYF
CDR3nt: TGTGCCAGCAGCTCCGTTAAACAGGGCATCTCTGGAAACACCATATATTTT

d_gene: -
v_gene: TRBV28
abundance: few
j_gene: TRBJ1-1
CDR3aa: CASSLRGGGNTEAFF
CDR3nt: TGTGCCAGCAGCCTAAGGGGGGGTGGGAACACTGAAGCTTTCTTT

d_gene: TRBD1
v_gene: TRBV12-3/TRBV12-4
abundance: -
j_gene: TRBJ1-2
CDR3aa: CASDRGGNYGYTF
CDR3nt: TGTGCCAGCGACAGGGGGGGGAACTATGGCTACACCTTC

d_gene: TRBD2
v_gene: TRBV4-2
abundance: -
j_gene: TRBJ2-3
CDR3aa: CAPPDGGRGTDTQYF
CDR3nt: TGTGCCCCCCCAGACGGCGGGAGGGGAACAGATACGCAGTATTTT

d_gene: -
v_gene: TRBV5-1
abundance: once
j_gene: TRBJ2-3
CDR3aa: CASSNSGGTDTQYF
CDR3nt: TGCGCCAGCAGCAATAGCGGAGGCACAGATACGCAGTATTTT

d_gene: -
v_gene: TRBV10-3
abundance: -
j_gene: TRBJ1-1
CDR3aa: CAISERDLFGGTEAFF
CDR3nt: TGTGCCATCAGTGAGAGGGATTTGTTCGGAGGAACTGAAGCTTTCTTT

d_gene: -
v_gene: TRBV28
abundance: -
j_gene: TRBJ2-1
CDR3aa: CASSFSKLSYNEQFF
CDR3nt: TGTGCCAGCAGTTTTAGCAAGCTTAGTTACAATGAGCAGTTCTTC

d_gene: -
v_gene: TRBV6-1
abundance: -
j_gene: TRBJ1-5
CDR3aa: CASSDGSFNQPQHF
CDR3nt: TGTGCCAGCAGTGATGGGAGTTTCAATCAGCCCCAGCATTTT

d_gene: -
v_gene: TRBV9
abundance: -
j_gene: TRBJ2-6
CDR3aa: CASSVNRRISGANVLTF
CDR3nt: TGTGCCAGCAGCGTAAATCGGAGGATCTCTGGGGCCAACGTCCTGACTTTC

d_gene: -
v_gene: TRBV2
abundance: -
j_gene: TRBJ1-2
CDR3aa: CASSGRGYTF
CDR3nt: TGTGCCAGCAGTGGGCGGGGCTACACCTTC

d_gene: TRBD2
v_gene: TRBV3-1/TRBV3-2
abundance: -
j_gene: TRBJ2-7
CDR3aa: CASSSRLAGGYEQYF
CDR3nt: TGTGCCAGCAGCTCCCGACTAGCGGGAGGGTACGAGCAGTACTTC

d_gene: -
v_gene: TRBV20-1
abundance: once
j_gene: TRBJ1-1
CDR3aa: CSARSYYEAFF
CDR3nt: TGCAGTGCTAGGAGCTACTATGAAGCTTTCTTT

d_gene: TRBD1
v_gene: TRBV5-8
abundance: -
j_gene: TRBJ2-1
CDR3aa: CASSPGQAYNEQFF
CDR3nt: TGTGCCAGCAGTCCAGGACAGGCCTACAATGAGCAGTTCTTC

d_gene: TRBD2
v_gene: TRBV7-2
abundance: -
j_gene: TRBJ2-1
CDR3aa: CASSLVSSGKLSREQFF
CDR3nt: TGTGCCAGCAGCTTAGTGAGTAGCGGGAAATTATCTCGTGAGCAGTTCTTC

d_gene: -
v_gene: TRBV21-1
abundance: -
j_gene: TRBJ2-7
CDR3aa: CASSNVNGGPYEQYF
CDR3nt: TGTGCCAGCAGCAATGTTAATGGGGGCCCCTACGAGCAGTACTTC

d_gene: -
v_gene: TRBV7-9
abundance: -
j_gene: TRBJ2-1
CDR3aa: CASSTWGDYNEQFF
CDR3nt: TGTGCCAGCAGCACCTGGGGGGACTACAATGAGCAGTTCTTC

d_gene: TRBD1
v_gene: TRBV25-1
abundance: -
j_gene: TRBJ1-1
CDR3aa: CASTGDRGLANTEAFF
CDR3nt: TGTGCCAGCACCGGGGACAGGGGGCTCGCGAACACTGAAGCTTTCTTT

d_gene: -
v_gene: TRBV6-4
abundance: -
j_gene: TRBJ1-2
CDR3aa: CASSIGTLGGYTF
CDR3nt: TGTGCCAGCAGCATCGGGACATTGGGAGGCTACACCTTC

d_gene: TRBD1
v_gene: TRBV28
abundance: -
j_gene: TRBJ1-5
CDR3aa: CASSLGTGGPISNQPQHF
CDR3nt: TGTGCCAGCAGTCTCGGGACAGGGGGACCCATAAGCAATCAGCCCCAGCATTTT

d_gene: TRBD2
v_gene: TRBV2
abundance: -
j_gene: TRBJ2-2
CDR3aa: CASTLPGTSVGGELFF
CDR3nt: TGTGCCAGCACCCTACCAGGGACTAGCGTAGGCGGGGAGCTGTTTTTT

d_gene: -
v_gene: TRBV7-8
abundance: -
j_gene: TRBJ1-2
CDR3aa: CASSLEGGMAGYTF
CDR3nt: TGTGCCAGCAGCTTAGAGGGGGGGATGGCTGGCTACACCTTC

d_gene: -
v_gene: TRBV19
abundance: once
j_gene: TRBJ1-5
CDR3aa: CASSIRGEGNQPQHF
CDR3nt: TGTGCCAGTAGTATAAGGGGTGAGGGCAATCAGCCCCAGCATTTT

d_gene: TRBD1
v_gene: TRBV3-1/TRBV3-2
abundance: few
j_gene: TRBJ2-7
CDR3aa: CASSQPGATGSPAEQYF
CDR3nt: TGTGCCAGCAGCCAACCTGGGGCGACAGGGTCGCCCGCCGAGCAGTACTTC

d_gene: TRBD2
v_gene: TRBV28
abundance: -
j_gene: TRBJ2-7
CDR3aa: CASRSLGGRVDEQYF
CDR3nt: TGTGCCAGCAGATCCCTTGGCGGGAGGGTCGACGAGCAGTACTTC

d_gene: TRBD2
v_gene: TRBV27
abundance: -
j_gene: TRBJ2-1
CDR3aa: CASRSIIPGLAFNEQFF
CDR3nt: TGTGCCAGCCGTTCAATAATCCCGGGACTAGCTTTTAATGAGCAGTTCTTC

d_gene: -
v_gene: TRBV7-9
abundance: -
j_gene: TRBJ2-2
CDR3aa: CASSLGGGLAANTGELFF
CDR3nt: TGTGCCAGCAGCTTAGGCGGCGGATTGGCGGCGAACACCGGGGAGCTGTTTTTT

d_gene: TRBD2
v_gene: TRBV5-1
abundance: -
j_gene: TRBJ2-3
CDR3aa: CASSSLAGSTDTQYF
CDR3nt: TGCGCCAGCAGCTCACTAGCGGGGAGCACAGATACGCAGTATTTT

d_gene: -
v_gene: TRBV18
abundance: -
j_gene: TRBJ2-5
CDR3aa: CASSRQGRETQYF
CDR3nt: TGTGCCAGCTCGCGGCAGGGCAGGGAGACCCAGTACTTC

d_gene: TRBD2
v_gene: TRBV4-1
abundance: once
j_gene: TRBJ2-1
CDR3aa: CASSRNPRVDGRVSYNEQFF
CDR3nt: TGCGCCAGCAGCAGAAACCCGCGTGTGGACGGGAGGGTCTCCTACAATGAGCAGTTCTTC

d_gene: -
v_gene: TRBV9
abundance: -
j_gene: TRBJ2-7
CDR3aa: CASSPQGAYEQYF
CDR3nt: TGTGCCAGCAGCCCACAGGGAGCCTACGAGCAGTACTTC

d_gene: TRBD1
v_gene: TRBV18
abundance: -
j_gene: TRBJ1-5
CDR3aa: CASSPDRGPQPQHF
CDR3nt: TGTGCCAGCTCACCCGACAGGGGGCCTCAGCCCCAGCATTTT

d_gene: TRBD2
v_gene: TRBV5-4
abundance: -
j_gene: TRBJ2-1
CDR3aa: CASSRGGSGVHNEQFF
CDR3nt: TGTGCCAGCAGCAGGGGGGGTAGCGGGGTCCACAATGAGCAGTTCTTC